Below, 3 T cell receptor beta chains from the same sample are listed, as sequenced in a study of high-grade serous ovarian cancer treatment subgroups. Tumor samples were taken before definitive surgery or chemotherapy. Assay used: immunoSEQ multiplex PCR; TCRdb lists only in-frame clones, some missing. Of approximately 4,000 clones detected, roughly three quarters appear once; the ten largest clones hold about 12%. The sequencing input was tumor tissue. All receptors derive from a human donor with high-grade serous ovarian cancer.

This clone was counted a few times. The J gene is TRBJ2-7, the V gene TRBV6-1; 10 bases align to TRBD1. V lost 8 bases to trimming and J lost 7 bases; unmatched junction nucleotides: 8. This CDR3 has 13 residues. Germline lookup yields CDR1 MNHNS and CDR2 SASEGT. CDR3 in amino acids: CASVRQGAWEQYV. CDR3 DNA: TGTGCCAGCGTGCGACAGGGGGCTTGGGAGCAGTACGTC.

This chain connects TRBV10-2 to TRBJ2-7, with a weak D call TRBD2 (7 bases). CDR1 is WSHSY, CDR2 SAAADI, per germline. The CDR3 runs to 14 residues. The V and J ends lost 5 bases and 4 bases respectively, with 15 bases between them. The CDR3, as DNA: TGCGCCAGCAGTTGGGGGGGGCTCGGGTACGAGCAGTACGTC. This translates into CASSWGGLGYEQYV.

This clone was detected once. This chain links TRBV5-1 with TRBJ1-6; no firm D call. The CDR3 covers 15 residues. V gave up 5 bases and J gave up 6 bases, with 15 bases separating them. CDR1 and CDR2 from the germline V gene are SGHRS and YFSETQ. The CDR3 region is CASSVGLRTNSPLHF. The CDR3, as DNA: TGCGCCAGCAGTGTCGGACTACGTACTAATTCACCCCTCCACTTT.